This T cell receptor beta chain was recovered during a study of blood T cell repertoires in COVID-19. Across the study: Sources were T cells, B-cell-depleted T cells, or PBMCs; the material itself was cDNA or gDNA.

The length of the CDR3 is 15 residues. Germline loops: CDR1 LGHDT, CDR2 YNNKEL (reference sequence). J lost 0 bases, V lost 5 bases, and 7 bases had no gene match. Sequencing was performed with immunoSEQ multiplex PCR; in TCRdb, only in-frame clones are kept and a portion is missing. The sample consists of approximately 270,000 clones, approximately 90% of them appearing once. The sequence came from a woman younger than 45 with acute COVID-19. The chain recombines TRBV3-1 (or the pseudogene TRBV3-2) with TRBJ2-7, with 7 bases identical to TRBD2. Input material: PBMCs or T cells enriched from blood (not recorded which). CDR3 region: CASSNTGTNSYEQYF. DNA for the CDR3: TGTGCCAGCAGCAACACCGGGACTAACTCCTACGAGCAGTACTTC.